Listed below are T cell receptor beta chains from one sample, sequenced in a study of T-cell memory formation after mild COVID-19. MiXCR, applied by TCRdb to the 5' RACE reads, yields one record per CDR3 protein. The sample yields 120,000 to 150,000 distinct CDR3 sequences, less than 20% seen once. Sequencing used PBMCs or a T cell subset sorted from them (not recorded which). The origin of the receptors is an adult woman who had mild COVID-19 (a few samples of this study predate the infection). Cell type and time point are not known. Each CDR3 is given with its conserved first and last residue. A D gene is named only where the DNA matches it firmly. Not every row has a clone size; where given, it reads once, few, many or a size class.

j_gene	v_gene	abundance	d_gene	CDR3aa	CDR3nt
TRBJ2-7	TRBV7-3	few	-	CASSLDEQYF	TGTGCCAGCAGCTTAGACGAGCAGTACTTC
TRBJ2-2	TRBV11-2	medium-sized	TRBD2	CASSSGLAANTGELFF	TGTGCCAGCAGCTCGGGACTAGCGGCTAACACCGGGGAGCTGTTTTTT
TRBJ2-4	TRBV11-2	-	-	CASSLGRGAAKNIQYF	TGTGCCAGCAGCTTAGGACGTGGAGCCGCCAAAAACATTCAGTACTTC
TRBJ1-2	TRBV20-1	-	TRBD1	CSATTDRVNYGYTF	TGCAGTGCCACTACGGACAGGGTCAACTATGGCTACACCTTC
TRBJ2-2	TRBV5-1	-	-	CASSLGSGADGELFF	TGCGCCAGCAGCTTAGGTTCCGGGGCGGACGGGGAGCTGTTTTTT
TRBJ2-5	TRBV7-2	-	TRBD2	CASSSGGAPETQYF	TGTGCCAGCAGCTCCGGGGGGGCCCCAGAGACCCAGTACTTC
TRBJ2-2	TRBV7-8	few	-	CAALAETAIMTGELFF	TGTGCCGCCCTCGCGGAGACAGCGATCATGACCGGGGAGCTGTTTTTT
TRBJ2-1	TRBV6-1	few	-	CASRENYNEQFF	TGTGCCAGCAGGGAAAACTACAATGAGCAGTTCTTC
TRBJ2-3	TRBV7-3	-	-	CASSPRPDPRAQYF	TGTGCCAGCAGCCCTAGACCCGACCCGAGGGCGCAGTATTTT
TRBJ2-5	TRBV5-6	many	TRBD2	CASLVAGGPQETQYF	TGTGCCAGCCTTGTAGCGGGGGGGCCTCAAGAGACCCAGTACTTC
TRBJ2-2	TRBV19	few	-	CASSIESGYTGELFF	TGTGCCAGTAGTATAGAAAGCGGCTACACCGGGGAGCTGTTTTTT
TRBJ2-1	TRBV14	-	-	CASSPQGRGAYNEQFF	TGTGCCAGCAGTCCACAGGGGCGGGGGGCCTACAATGAGCAGTTCTTC
TRBJ1-2	TRBV20-1	-	-	CSASGIGGRRDYGYTF	TGCAGTGCTAGTGGTATTGGGGGGCGCCGGGACTATGGCTACACCTTC
TRBJ2-6	TRBV5-8	-	-	CASSLARSPGANVLTF	TGTGCCAGCAGCTTGGCCCGGAGCCCTGGGGCCAACGTCCTGACTTTC
TRBJ2-5	TRBV7-6	few	TRBD1	CASSLVWKNRGETQYF	TGTGCCAGCAGCTTAGTTTGGAAAAACAGGGGAGAGACCCAGTACTTC
TRBJ1-4	TRBV5-1	once	-	CASGLDSARGEKLFF	TGCGCCAGCGGATTAGACAGCGCTCGAGGTGAAAAACTGTTTTTT
TRBJ2-5	TRBV4-2	few	-	CASSPQPSGNGEETQYF	TGTGCCAGCAGCCCCCAACCAAGCGGAAACGGCGAGGAGACCCAGTACTTC
TRBJ1-1	TRBV5-1	-	-	CASGRENTEAFF	TGCGCCAGCGGCAGGGAGAACACTGAAGCTTTCTTT
TRBJ2-6	TRBV10-3	few	-	CAISSDRLGANVLTF	TGTGCCATCAGTTCTGACAGGCTTGGGGCCAACGTCCTGACTTTC
TRBJ1-1	TRBV7-8	-	-	CASSLAIHRNTEAFF	TGTGCCAGCAGCTTAGCAATTCATCGAAACACTGAAGCTTTCTTT
TRBJ2-1	TRBV3-1	few	-	CASRGSGPPLGSYNEQFF	TGTGCCAGCCGTGGGAGTGGGCCCCCTCTAGGCTCCTACAATGAGCAGTTCTTC
TRBJ2-1	TRBV5-1	-	-	CASSLDAQISFYNEQFF	TGCGCCAGCAGCTTGGACGCACAGATAAGCTTCTACAATGAGCAGTTCTTC
TRBJ1-1	TRBV4-1	-	-	CASSQDSRGTEAFF	TGCGCCAGCAGCCAAGATTCTAGGGGCACTGAAGCTTTCTTT
TRBJ2-4	TRBV7-2	-	TRBD2	CASSPVTGGKNIQYF	TGTGCCAGCAGCCCCGTGACGGGGGGGAAAAACATTCAGTACTTC
TRBJ1-5	TRBV24-1	few	TRBD1	CATSDSRQGWGPQHF	TGTGCCACCAGTGATTCGCGACAGGGGTGGGGGCCCCAGCATTTT
TRBJ1-2	TRBV20-1	-	TRBD1	CSAREGFGDRPNYGYTF	TGCAGTGCTAGAGAGGGGTTTGGGGACAGACCCAACTATGGCTACACCTTC
TRBJ1-3	TRBV20-1	-	-	CSASGQTSGNTIYF	TGCAGTGCTAGTGGTCAGACCTCTGGAAACACCATATATTTT
TRBJ1-2	TRBV5-1	few	-	CASSFHGSDGYTF	TGCGCCAGCAGCTTCCACGGCTCCGATGGCTACACCTTC
TRBJ1-5	TRBV7-8	few	-	CASSTGWDGNQPQHF	TGTGCCAGCAGCACAGGGTGGGATGGCAATCAGCCCCAGCATTTT
TRBJ1-2	TRBV5-1	few	-	CASSLAGPSGGYTF	TGCGCCAGCAGCTTAGCCGGGCCCTCGGGTGGCTACACCTTC
TRBJ2-3	TRBV24-1	few	TRBD2	CATRGGNGPGQYF	TGTGCCACCAGGGGAGGGAACGGCCCAGGGCAGTATTTT
TRBJ2-2	TRBV5-1	few	-	CASSLDRPRGTGELFF	TGCGCCAGCAGCTTGGACAGGCCTCGAGGCACCGGGGAGCTGTTTTTT
TRBJ2-7	TRBV29-1	many	-	CSVVEGTYEQYF	TGCAGCGTCGTTGAGGGGACTTACGAGCAGTACTTC
TRBJ2-7	TRBV5-1	few	TRBD1	CASSPGQVNYEQYF	TGCGCCAGCAGCCCGGGACAGGTAAACTACGAGCAGTACTTC
TRBJ1-2	TRBV20-1	few	-	CSARVRGPLYGYTF	TGCAGTGCTAGAGTCCGGGGGCCCCTCTATGGCTACACCTTC
TRBJ2-3	TRBV14	few	-	CASSQELGLSTDTQYF	TGTGCCAGCAGCCAAGAGCTGGGCCTCAGCACAGATACGCAGTATTTT
TRBJ1-1	TRBV4-3	few	-	CASSQDVWVTEAFF	TGCGCCAGCAGCCAAGATGTTTGGGTTACTGAAGCTTTCTTT
TRBJ1-2	TRBV5-1	-	TRBD1	CASSSIGLRRDSGNYGYTF	TGCGCCAGCAGCTCGATCGGTCTAAGACGGGACAGTGGAAACTATGGCTACACCTTC
TRBJ2-5	TRBV7-2	few	TRBD1	CASSLSGRGETQYF	TGTGCCAGCAGCTTATCGGGCAGGGGGGAGACCCAGTACTTC
TRBJ1-5	TRBV5-1	-	-	CASSLDGETNQPQHF	TGCGCCAGCAGCCTGGACGGGGAAACTAATCAGCCCCAGCATTTT
TRBJ2-2	TRBV10-3	-	-	CATLKELGELFF	TGTGCCACGCTCAAGGAGTTAGGGGAGCTGTTTTTT
TRBJ2-6	TRBV4-1	-	TRBD1	CASSQDRPGGLRANVLTF	TGCGCCAGCAGCCAAGATCGGCCAGGGGGTCTCCGGGCCAACGTCCTGACTTTC
TRBJ1-1	TRBV7-2	-	-	CASSLTTVMNTEAFF	TGTGCCAGCAGCTTAACAACCGTAATGAACACTGAAGCTTTCTTT
TRBJ1-1	TRBV6-2/TRBV6-3	-	-	CASSRRGKTEAFF	TGTGCCAGCAGCCGCCGAGGGAAAACTGAAGCTTTCTTT
TRBJ2-1	TRBV27	-	TRBD2	CASSPGLAGGFEQFF	TGTGCCAGCAGTCCCGGACTAGCGGGGGGGTTCGAGCAGTTCTTC
TRBJ2-7	TRBV20-1	few	TRBD1	CSASTGQGNEQYF	TGCAGTGCTTCCACGGGACAGGGGAACGAGCAGTACTTC